A selection of T cell receptor beta chains follows, all from one sample in a study of identical twins. TCRdb processed the 5' RACE reads anew with MiXCR; each CDR3 protein has one entry. The repertoire has about 890,000 distinct CDR3 sequences, about 12% of them found once; the top ten carry about 1.5%. These data also featured in a second study, about yellow fever vaccine responses in identical twins.

Source material: PBMCs. The receptors shown here come from a young woman in good health. The CDR3 runs from the conserved cysteine through the conserved F or W. The D gene is left open where the match is weak. Size is stated for part of the rows, as once, few or many counts, or as a class when the clone is expanded.

v_gene	abundance	d_gene	j_gene	CDR3aa	CDR3nt
TRBV10-3	many	.	TRBJ2-7	CAIKPATSYEQYF	TGTGCCATCAAGCCAGCGACCTCCTACGAGCAGTACTTC
TRBV7-8	few	.	TRBJ2-1	CASRTDTVRNEQFF	TGTGCCAGCAGGACCGATACGGTACGCAATGAGCAGTTCTTC
TRBV5-1	.	.	TRBJ2-5	CASSTTQGRGETQYF	TGCGCCAGCAGTACCACGCAGGGGCGAGGGGAGACCCAGTACTTC
TRBV6-5	.	.	TRBJ2-5	CASSYSWRGETQYF	TGTGCCAGCAGTTACTCTTGGAGGGGAGAGACCCAGTACTTC
TRBV11-3	.	.	TRBJ2-4	CASSLTVRLPVIQYF	TGTGCCAGCAGCTTAACTGTCCGACTGCCCGTCATTCAGTACTTC
TRBV5-5	.	TRBD2	TRBJ2-3	CASSPWTSGGYTDTQYF	TGTGCCAGCAGCCCCTGGACTAGCGGGGGGTACACAGATACGCAGTATTTT
TRBV28	.	.	TRBJ2-5	CASSLAGTGRETQYF	TGTGCCAGCAGTTTGGCGGGAACAGGGAGGGAGACCCAGTACTTC
TRBV5-1	few	.	TRBJ1-6	CASSMTRSSYNSPLHF	TGCGCCAGCAGCATGACAAGGAGCTCCTATAATTCACCCCTCCACTTT
TRBV3-1	.	TRBD2	TRBJ2-3	CASSHWTSGSLKNTQYF	TGTGCCAGCAGCCATTGGACTAGCGGGAGTTTAAAGAATACGCAGTATTTT
TRBV24-1	few	TRBD2	TRBJ2-1	CATSDRLAGGSSYNEQFF	TGTGCCACCAGTGACAGACTAGCGGGAGGTAGCTCCTACAATGAGCAGTTCTTC
TRBV5-1	.	.	TRBJ2-1	CASSLGAHASSYNEQFF	TGCGCCAGCAGCTTGGGCGCGCACGCTAGCTCCTACAATGAGCAGTTCTTC
TRBV12-3/TRBV12-4	many	.	TRBJ1-1	CASSPRGSLGTEAFF	TGTGCCAGCAGTCCCCGCGGGAGTCTCGGCACTGAAGCTTTCTTT
TRBV2	many	.	TRBJ2-3	CASSEAEGDTQYF	TGTGCCAGCAGTGAAGCGGAGGGGGATACGCAGTATTTT
TRBV5-5	.	TRBD1	TRBJ2-5	CASSLRGTGSGGETQYF	TGTGCCAGCAGCTTGCGGGGCACGGGTTCAGGGGGAGAGACCCAGTACTTC
TRBV5-1	few	.	TRBJ1-6	CASSLSTGVGNSPLHF	TGCGCCAGCAGCTTAAGCACTGGGGTGGGTAATTCACCCCTCCACTTT
TRBV28	few	.	TRBJ1-5	CASSSQGFQPQHF	TGTGCCAGCAGTTCGCAGGGTTTTCAGCCCCAGCATTTT
TRBV20-1	few	TRBD2	TRBJ2-3	CSAPTLAGGPPADTQYF	TGCAGTGCCCCGACTCTAGCGGGGGGTCCTCCCGCAGATACGCAGTATTTT
TRBV20-1	few	.	TRBJ2-1	CSAWERARRNEQFF	TGCAGTGCCTGGGAACGGGCCCGAAGGAATGAGCAGTTCTTC
TRBV4-1	.	TRBD2	TRBJ2-7	CASSQGGLAAYEQYF	TGCGCCAGCAGCCAAGGAGGACTAGCGGCCTACGAGCAGTACTTC
TRBV20-1	few	.	TRBJ2-1	CSATGDVYNEQFF	TGCAGTGCTACCGGGGACGTTTACAATGAGCAGTTCTTC
TRBV3-1	many	.	TRBJ1-2	CASSEEDPGGGYTF	TGTGCCAGCAGCGAAGAGGACCCCGGCGGTGGCTACACCTTC
TRBV2	.	.	TRBJ1-5	CASSPGTAPFSNQPQHF	TGTGCCAGCAGTCCCGGGACCGCTCCTTTTAGCAATCAGCCCCAGCATTTT
TRBV3-1	many	TRBD2	TRBJ2-7	CASSLSAGGKYEQYF	TGTGCCAGCAGCCTCTCGGCGGGAGGGAAGTACGAGCAGTACTTC
TRBV6-2/TRBV6-3	few	.	TRBJ1-2	CASSVNTPYGYTF	TGTGCCAGCAGCGTCAACACCCCCTATGGCTACACCTTC
TRBV10-3	few	TRBD1	TRBJ2-7	CAISTGTGERFYEQYF	TGTGCCATCAGTACGGGGACAGGGGAGAGGTTCTACGAGCAGTACTTC
TRBV9	many	.	TRBJ2-2	CASSVVGQGIGELFF	TGTGCCAGCAGCGTAGTAGGACAAGGAATCGGGGAGCTGTTTTTT
TRBV12-3/TRBV12-4	.	.	TRBJ1-3	CASSRARNTIYF	TGTGCCAGCAGTAGGGCACGAAACACCATATATTTT
TRBV7-2	few	.	TRBJ2-7	CASSLLNYAFNYEQYF	TGTGCCAGCAGCTTACTGAATTATGCTTTCAACTACGAGCAGTACTTC
TRBV4-1	few	.	TRBJ2-1	CASSRVAGNINNEQFF	TGCGCCAGCAGCCGCGTTGCGGGAAACATAAACAATGAGCAGTTCTTC
TRBV12-3/TRBV12-4	.	.	TRBJ2-4	CASSFPSAPNIQYF	TGTGCCAGCAGTTTTCCCTCGGCCCCGAACATTCAGTACTTC
TRBV20-1	.	.	TRBJ2-1	CSAREEYLLNNEQFF	TGCAGTGCTAGAGAGGAATATCTATTGAACAATGAGCAGTTCTTC
TRBV2	.	TRBD1	TRBJ2-5	CASTLRDRQETQYF	TGTGCCAGCACCCTCCGGGACAGACAAGAGACCCAGTACTTC
TRBV18	few	.	TRBJ1-1	CASSPKLTGDTEAFF	TGTGCCAGCTCCCCTAAACTAACTGGGGACACTGAAGCTTTCTTT
TRBV7-8	.	.	TRBJ2-5	CASSLVSLGSAVGTQYF	TGTGCCAGCAGCTTAGTCAGTCTAGGGTCCGCGGTTGGGACCCAGTACTTC
TRBV15	many	.	TRBJ2-2	CATSSGLGGELFF	TGTGCCACCAGCAGTGGTCTAGGCGGGGAGCTGTTTTTT
TRBV2	few	.	TRBJ1-5	CASSLSRGGLAQHF	TGTGCCAGCAGCTTGTCCAGGGGAGGGCTGGCCCAGCATTTT
TRBV7-3	few	TRBD2	TRBJ2-3	CASSSGLAGEGTDTQYF	TGTGCCAGCAGCTCGGGACTAGCGGGAGAAGGCACAGATACGCAGTATTTT
TRBV7-3	many	.	TRBJ2-1	CASSPGQWNEQFF	TGTGCCAGCAGCCCGGGACAATGGAATGAGCAGTTCTTC
TRBV10-3	few	.	TRBJ1-3	CAISEALSTVENTIYF	TGTGCCATCAGTGAGGCTCTTTCAACGGTCGAGAACACCATATATTTT
TRBV7-2	few	.	TRBJ2-2	CASSLSSSNTGELFF	TGTGCCAGCAGCTTAAGCAGTTCGAACACCGGGGAGCTGTTTTTT
TRBV7-6	.	.	TRBJ1-5	CASSLVTGSNQPQHF	TGTGCCAGCAGCTTAGTAACCGGTTCCAATCAGCCCCAGCATTTT
TRBV5-1	.	TRBD2	TRBJ2-7	CASSLTAGTNLYEQYF	TGCGCCAGCAGCTTGACCGCCGGGACTAACCTCTACGAGCAGTACTTC
TRBV12-3/TRBV12-4	many	TRBD2	TRBJ2-3	CASSHPSGRANVDTQYF	TGTGCCAGCAGTCATCCTAGCGGGAGGGCCAACGTAGATACGCAGTATTTT
TRBV24-1	few	.	TRBJ2-1	CATSKTRPNEQFF	TGTGCCACCAGTAAAACCCGGCCCAATGAGCAGTTCTTC
TRBV11-2	few	TRBD1	TRBJ2-1	CASSQQRTGDNEQFF	TGTGCCAGCAGCCAACAACGGACAGGGGACAATGAGCAGTTCTTC
TRBV7-9	.	.	TRBJ2-6	CASSLGGGFDVLTF	TGTGCCAGCAGCTTAGGTGGGGGCTTTGACGTCCTGACTTTC
TRBV5-1	.	TRBD2	TRBJ2-3	CASSGRGRGTDTQYF	TGCGCCAGCAGCGGGCGCGGGAGGGGCACAGATACGCAGTATTTT
TRBV28	.	TRBD2	TRBJ2-1	CASTPKGSGSWVSYNEQFF	TGTGCCAGCACCCCTAAGGGTAGCGGGAGTTGGGTCTCCTACAATGAGCAGTTCTTC
TRBV7-9	.	.	TRBJ2-2	CASSFGSAGELFF	TGTGCCAGCAGCTTCGGTAGTGCCGGGGAGCTGTTTTTT
TRBV6-2/TRBV6-3	.	.	TRBJ1-6	CASIRDNSNSPLHF	TGTGCCAGCATCCGGGACAACTCAAATTCACCCCTCCACTTT
TRBV4-1	few	TRBD2	TRBJ2-7	CASSQDGLSSGVYEQYF	TGCGCCAGCAGCCAAGATGGGTTGTCTAGCGGGGTGTACGAGCAGTACTTC
TRBV20-1	.	.	TRBJ1-6	CSARDLDSPLHF	TGCAGTGCCAGAGACCTAGATTCACCCCTCCACTTT
TRBV20-1	.	.	TRBJ2-3	CSASAPGRGQPREYF	TGCAGTGCTAGTGCCCCGGGGCGGGGACAACCCAGAGAGTATTTT